This TCR beta chain was sequenced for a study of cytomegalovirus exposure and HLA in healthy donors. As for the donors, each was a healthy bone marrow donor. With respect to this clone: Its specificity is not known.

The PCR ran on 60 Vbeta and 13 Jbeta primers. Assay used: immunoSEQ multiplex PCR; TCRdb lists only in-frame clones, some missing. This table has 55,000 to 80,000 clones, around 72% appearing once. Study-level findings and limits: In a later analysis, TCR association rates varied by HLA locus: DRB1 most, HLA-C fewest. CMV serostatus was the only recorded immune exposure for donors. Among TCR beta chains, those listed as cytomegalovirus-associated numbered some 170.

Germline values: CDR1 MDHEN, CDR2 SYDVKM. Trimming pared 1 base from V and 0 bases from J, leaving 10 bases between. The CDR3 contains 17 residues. The sample was PBMCs. The rearrangement uses TRBV28 and TRBJ2-6, with TRBD1 as a possible D gene (6 bases). This sequence originates from a woman in her 30s in good health and CMV-seropositive. The CDR3 region is CASSLLQGRSGANVLTF. The CDR3 DNA reads as TGTGCCAGCAGTTTATTACAGGGTCGCTCTGGGGCCAACGTCCTGACTTTC. The full variable domain, its missing parts supplied by reference TRBV28 and TRBJ2-6, is DVKVTQSSRYLVKRTGEKVFLECVQDMDHENMFWYRQDPGLGLRLIYFSYDVKMKEKGDIPEGYSVSREKKERFSLILESASTNQTSMYLCASSLLQGRSGANVLTFGAGSRLTVL.